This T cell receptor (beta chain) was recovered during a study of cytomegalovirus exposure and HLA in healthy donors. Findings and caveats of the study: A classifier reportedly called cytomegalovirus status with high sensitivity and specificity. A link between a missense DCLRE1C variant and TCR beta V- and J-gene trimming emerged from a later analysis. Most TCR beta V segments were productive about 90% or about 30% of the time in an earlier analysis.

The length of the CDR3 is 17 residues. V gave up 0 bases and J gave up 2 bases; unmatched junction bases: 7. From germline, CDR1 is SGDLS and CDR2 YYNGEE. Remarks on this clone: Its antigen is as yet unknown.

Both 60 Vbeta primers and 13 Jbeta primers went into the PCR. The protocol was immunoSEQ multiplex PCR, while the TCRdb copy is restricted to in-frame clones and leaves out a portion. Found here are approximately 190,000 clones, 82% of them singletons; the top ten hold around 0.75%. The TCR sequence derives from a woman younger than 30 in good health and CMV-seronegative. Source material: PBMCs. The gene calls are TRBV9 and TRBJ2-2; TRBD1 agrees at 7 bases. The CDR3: CASSVAPGTVNTGELFF. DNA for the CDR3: TGTGCCAGCAGCGTAGCCCCCGGGACAGTTAACACCGGGGAGCTGTTTTTT. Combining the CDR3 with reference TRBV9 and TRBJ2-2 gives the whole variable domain DSGVTQTPKHLITATGQRVTLRCSPRSGDLSVYWYQQSLDQGLQFLIQYYNGEERAKGNILERFSAQQFPDLHSELNLSSLELGDSALYFCASSVAPGTVNTGELFFGEGSRLTVL.